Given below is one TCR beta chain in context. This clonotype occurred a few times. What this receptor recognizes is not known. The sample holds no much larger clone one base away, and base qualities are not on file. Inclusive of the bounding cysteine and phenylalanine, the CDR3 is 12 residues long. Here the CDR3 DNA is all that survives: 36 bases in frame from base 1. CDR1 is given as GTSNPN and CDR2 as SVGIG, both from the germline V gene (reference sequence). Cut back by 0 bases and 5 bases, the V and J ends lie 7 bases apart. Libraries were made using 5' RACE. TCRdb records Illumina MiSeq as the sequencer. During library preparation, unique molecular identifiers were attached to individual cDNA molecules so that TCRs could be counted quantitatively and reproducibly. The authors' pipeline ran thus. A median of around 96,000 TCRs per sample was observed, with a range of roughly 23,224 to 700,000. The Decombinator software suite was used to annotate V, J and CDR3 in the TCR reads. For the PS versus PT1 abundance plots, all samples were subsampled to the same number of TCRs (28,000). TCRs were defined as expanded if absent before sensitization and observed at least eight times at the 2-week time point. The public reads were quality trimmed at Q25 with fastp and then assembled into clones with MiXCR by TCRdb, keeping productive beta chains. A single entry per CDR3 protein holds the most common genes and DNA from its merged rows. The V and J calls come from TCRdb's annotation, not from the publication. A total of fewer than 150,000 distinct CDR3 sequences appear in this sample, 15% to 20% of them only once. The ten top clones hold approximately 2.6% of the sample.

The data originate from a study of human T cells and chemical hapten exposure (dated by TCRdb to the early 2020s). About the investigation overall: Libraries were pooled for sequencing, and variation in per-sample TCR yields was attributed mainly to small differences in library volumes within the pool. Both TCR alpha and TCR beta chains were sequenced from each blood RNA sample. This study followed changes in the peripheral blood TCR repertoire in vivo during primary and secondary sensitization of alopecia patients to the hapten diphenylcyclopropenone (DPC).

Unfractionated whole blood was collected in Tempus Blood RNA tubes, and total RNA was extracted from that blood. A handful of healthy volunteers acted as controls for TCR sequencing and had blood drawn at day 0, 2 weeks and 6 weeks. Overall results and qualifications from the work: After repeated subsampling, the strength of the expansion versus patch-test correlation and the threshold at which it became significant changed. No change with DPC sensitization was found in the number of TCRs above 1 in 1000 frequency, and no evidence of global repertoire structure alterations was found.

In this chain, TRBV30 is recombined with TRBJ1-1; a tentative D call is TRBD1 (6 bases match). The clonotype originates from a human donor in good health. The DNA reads TGTGCCTGGAGTGTTAGGGGGACTGAAGCTTTCTTT. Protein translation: CAWSVRGTEAFF.